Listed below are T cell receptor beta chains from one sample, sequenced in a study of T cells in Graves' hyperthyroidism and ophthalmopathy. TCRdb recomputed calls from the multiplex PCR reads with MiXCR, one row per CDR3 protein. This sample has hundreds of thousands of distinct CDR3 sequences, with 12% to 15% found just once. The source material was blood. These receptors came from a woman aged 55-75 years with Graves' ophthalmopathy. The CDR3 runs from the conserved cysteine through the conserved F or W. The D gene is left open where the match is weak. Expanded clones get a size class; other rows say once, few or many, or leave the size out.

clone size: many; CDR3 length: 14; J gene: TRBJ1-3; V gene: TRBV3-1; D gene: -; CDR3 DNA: TGTGCCAGCAGCCAACGGGACACTGGAAACACCATATATTTT; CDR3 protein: CASSQRDTGNTIYF
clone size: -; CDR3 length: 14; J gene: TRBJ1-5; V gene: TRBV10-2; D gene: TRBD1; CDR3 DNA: TGCGCCAGCGTCGAAGGGACAGTAGGCCAGCCCCAGCATTTT; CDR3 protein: CASVEGTVGQPQHF
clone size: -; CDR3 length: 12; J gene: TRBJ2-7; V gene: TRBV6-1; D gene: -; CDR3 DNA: TGTGCCAGCAGTGAAAGGTTCCACGAGCAGTACTTC; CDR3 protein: CASSERFHEQYF
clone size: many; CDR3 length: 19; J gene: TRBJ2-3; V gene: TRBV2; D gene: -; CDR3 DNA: TGTGCCAGCAGCGGGACCCCGACAGGGCCAAGGGGGGACACAGATACGCAGTATTTT; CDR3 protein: CASSGTPTGPRGDTDTQYF
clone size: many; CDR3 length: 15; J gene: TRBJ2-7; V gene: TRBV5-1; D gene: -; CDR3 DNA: TGCGCCAGCAGCTTGCAGGGCGGGCCCTCCTACGAGCAGTACTTC; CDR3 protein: CASSLQGGPSYEQYF
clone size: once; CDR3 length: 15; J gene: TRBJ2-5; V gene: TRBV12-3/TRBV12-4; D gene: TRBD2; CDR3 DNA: TGTGCCAGCAGTTTAGGAGGGAGGGTACGGGAGACCCAGTACTTC; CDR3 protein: CASSLGGRVRETQYF
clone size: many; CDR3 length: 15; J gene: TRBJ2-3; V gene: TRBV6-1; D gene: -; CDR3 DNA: TGTGCCAGCAGTGAAGTCACGGCTAGCACAGATACGCAGTATTTT; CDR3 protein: CASSEVTASTDTQYF
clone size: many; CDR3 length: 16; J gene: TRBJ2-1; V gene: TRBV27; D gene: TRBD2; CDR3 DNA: TGTGCCAGCAGTTTCGGAGCTAGCGGGGCCTACAATGAGCAGTTCTTC; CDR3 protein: CASSFGASGAYNEQFF
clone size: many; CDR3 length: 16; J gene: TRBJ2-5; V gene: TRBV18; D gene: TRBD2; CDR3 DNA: TGTGCCAGCTCACCTCAGGGACTAGCGATCCAAGAGACCCAGTACTTC; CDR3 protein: CASSPQGLAIQETQYF
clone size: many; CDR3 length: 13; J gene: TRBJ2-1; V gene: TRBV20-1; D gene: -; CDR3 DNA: TGCAGTGCTAGCGGGCCGGATTACAATGAGCAGTTCTTC; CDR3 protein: CSASGPDYNEQFF
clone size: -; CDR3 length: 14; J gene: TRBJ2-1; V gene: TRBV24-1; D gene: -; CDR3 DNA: TGTGCCACCAGTGATTTGCAACGGGAGTATGAGCAGTTCTTC; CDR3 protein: CATSDLQREYEQFF
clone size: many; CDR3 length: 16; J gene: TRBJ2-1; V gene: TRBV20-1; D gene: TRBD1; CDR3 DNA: TGCAGTGCTAGGGGGGTGACAGGGGGTTTTTACAATGAGCAGTTCTTC; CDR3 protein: CSARGVTGGFYNEQFF
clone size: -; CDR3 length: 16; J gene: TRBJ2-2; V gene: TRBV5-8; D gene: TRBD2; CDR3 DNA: TGTGCCAGCAGCCCTACACTAGCGGGAACCACCGGGGAGCTGTTTTTT; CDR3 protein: CASSPTLAGTTGELFF
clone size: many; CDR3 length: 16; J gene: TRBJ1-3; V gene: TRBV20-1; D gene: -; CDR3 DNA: TGCAGTGCTAGCCCGGACAGTCGAGGCACTGGAAACACCATATATTTT; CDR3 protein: CSASPDSRGTGNTIYF
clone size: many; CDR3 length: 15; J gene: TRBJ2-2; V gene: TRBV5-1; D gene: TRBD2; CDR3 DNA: TGCGCCAGCCACCCGACTAGCGGACAGGCCGGGGAGCTGTTTTTT; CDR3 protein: CASHPTSGQAGELFF
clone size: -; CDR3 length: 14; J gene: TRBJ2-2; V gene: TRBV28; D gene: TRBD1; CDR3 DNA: TGTGCCAGCAGTTCCGGGACAGGGACCGGGGAGCTGTTTTTT; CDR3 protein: CASSSGTGTGELFF
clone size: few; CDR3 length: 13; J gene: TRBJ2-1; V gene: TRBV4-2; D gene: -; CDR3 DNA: TGTGCCACCAGCGGAACCACCCATAATGAGCAGTTCTTC; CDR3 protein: CATSGTTHNEQFF
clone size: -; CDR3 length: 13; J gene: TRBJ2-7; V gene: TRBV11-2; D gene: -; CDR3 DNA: TGTGCCAGCAGCACCCAGCAGGGCTACGAGCAGTACTTC; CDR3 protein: CASSTQQGYEQYF
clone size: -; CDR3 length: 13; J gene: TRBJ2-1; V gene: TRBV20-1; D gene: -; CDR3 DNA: TGCAGTGCTACAGGACAGAGCTACAATGAGCAGTTCTTC; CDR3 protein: CSATGQSYNEQFF
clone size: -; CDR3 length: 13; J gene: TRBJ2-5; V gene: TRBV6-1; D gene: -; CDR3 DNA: TGTGCCAGCAGTGGAGCCAGACAAGAGACCCAGTACTTC; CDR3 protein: CASSGARQETQYF
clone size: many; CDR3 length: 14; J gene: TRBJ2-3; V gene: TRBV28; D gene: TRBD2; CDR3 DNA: TGTGCCAGCAGTTTTAGCGGGAGGAAGGATACGCAGTATTTT; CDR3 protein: CASSFSGRKDTQYF
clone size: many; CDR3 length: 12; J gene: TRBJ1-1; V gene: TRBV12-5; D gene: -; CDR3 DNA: TGTGCTAGTGGCCCCGTCCGAGGTACGGCTTTCTTT; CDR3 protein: CASGPVRGTAFF
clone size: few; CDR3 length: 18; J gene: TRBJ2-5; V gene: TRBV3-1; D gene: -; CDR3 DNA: TGTGCCAGCAGCCAAGTGCGAGGACAGAAAAAGTACCAAGAGACCCAGTACTTC; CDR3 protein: CASSQVRGQKKYQETQYF
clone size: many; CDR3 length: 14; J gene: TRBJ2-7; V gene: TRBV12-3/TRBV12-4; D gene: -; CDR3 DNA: TGTGCCAGCAGTTCGGCCACGGGACACTACGAGCAGTACTTC; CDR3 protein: CASSSATGHYEQYF
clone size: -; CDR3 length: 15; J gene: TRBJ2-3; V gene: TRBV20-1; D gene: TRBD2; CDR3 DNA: TGCAGTGCTGGGGGGACTAGCGGGAGTACAGATACGCAGTATTTT; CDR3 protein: CSAGGTSGSTDTQYF
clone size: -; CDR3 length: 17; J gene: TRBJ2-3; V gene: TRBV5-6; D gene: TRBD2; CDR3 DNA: TGTGCCAGCAGCTTGGATTCTAGCGGGAGGCCAGGGGATACGCAGTATTTT; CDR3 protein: CASSLDSSGRPGDTQYF
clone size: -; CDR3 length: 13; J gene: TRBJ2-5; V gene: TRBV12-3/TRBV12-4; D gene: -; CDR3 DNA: TGTGCCAGCAATGTCCTGGGGGAAGAGACCCAGTACTTC; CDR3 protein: CASNVLGEETQYF
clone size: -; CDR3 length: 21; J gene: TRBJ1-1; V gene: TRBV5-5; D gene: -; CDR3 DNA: TGTGCCAGCAGCTCACTATTACTCGAAATTAACTGGGAGGCGATGAACACTGAACCTTTCTTT; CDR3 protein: CASSSLLLEINWEAMNTEPFF
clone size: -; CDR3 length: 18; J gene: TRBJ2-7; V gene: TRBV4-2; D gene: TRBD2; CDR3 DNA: TGTGCCAGCAGCCAAGGACTAGCGGGAGCCCCCGGAAACTACGAGCAGTACTTC; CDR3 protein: CASSQGLAGAPGNYEQYF
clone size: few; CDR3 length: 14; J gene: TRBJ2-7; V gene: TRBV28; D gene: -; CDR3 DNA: TGTGCCAGCAGTTACCGAAACCGCCCCTACGAGCAGTACTTC; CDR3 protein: CASSYRNRPYEQYF